This is a list of T cell receptor beta chains from one sample in a study of patients and donors after allogeneic stem cell transplantation. TCRdb re-derived calls from the RT-PCR reads in MiXCR, one entry per CDR3 protein. The profile shows about 230,000 distinct CDR3 sequences, roughly an eighth of them singletons. Material for sequencing was blood, either unsorted or a sorted T cell fraction (not recorded which). The receptor set was obtained from a human donor who was either an allogeneic HSCT recipient or a stem cell or donor lymphocyte infusion donor (not recorded which). It is not recorded whose cells these are; they may come from a transplant donor. CDR3s include the opening cysteine and the closing phenylalanine or tryptophan. The D gene is left open where the match is weak. Where a row states a size, it is once, few, many or the class of an expanded clone; other rows omit it.

TRBJ2-2,TRBV4-2,-,16,-,TGTGCCAGCAGCCAATACGTGGGAAAGAACACCGGGGAGCTGTTTTTT,CASSQYVGKNTGELFF
TRBJ1-5,TRBV7-9,TRBD1,15,few,TGTGCCAGCAGCGTCGGGACAGCAGCCCCTCAGCCCCAGCATTTT,CASSVGTAAPQPQHF
TRBJ1-3,TRBV9,TRBD1,14,-,TGTGCCAGCAGCCCACAGGGGCGTGGAAACACCATATATTTT,CASSPQGRGNTIYF
TRBJ1-1,TRBV4-1,TRBD1,15,-,TGCGCCAGCAGCCCCGGACAGGGGGGGAACACTGAAGCTTTCTTT,CASSPGQGGNTEAFF
TRBJ1-3,TRBV6-1,-,17,few,TGTGCCAGCAGCTCAGAGCCGGGACGCCGGTTCTTAGACACCATATATTTT,CASSSEPGRRFLDTIYF
TRBJ1-1,TRBV19,TRBD1,17,few,TGTGCCAGTAGTATAATGAGACAGGGAGCCATGAACACTGAAGCTTTCTTT,CASSIMRQGAMNTEAFF
TRBJ1-2,TRBV11-1,-,15,-,TGTGCCAGCAGCCCCAACCCAGGGCTCTCCTATGGCTACACCTTC,CASSPNPGLSYGYTF
TRBJ2-7,TRBV2,-,14,-,TGTGCCAGCAGTGAAGGTCTGGCCCCCTACGAGCAGTACTTC,CASSEGLAPYEQYF
TRBJ1-2,TRBV6-4,-,14,-,TGTGCCAGCAGTGAAGGGCCAGCTAACTATGGCTACACCTTC,CASSEGPANYGYTF
TRBJ1-4,TRBV5-1,-,14,many,TGCGCCAGCAGCTTGGGGACAACTAATGAAAAACTGTTTTTT,CASSLGTTNEKLFF
TRBJ2-3,TRBV12-3/TRBV12-4,TRBD2,16,-,TGTGCCAGCAGTTCCCGAGGCTCTAGCGGGACTAATACGCAGTATTTT,CASSSRGSSGTNTQYF
TRBJ2-1,TRBV5-1,TRBD2,15,many,TGCGCCAGCAGCTTGGAGCCTAGCGGGAACGGTGAGCAGTTCTTC,CASSLEPSGNGEQFF
TRBJ1-5,TRBV7-2,TRBD1,18,few,TGTGCCAGCAGCTTAGCGGGGACAGGGGGATATAGCAATCAGCCCCAGCATTTT,CASSLAGTGGYSNQPQHF
TRBJ1-1,TRBV6-1,TRBD1,13,-,TGTGCCAGCAGTCAGGGGGGAGCCACTGAAGCTTTCTTT,CASSQGGATEAFF
TRBJ2-2,TRBV7-9,TRBD1,14,many,TGTGCCAGCAGCTGGGACAGTTACACCGGGGAGCTGTTTTTT,CASSWDSYTGELFF
TRBJ2-3,TRBV28,-,16,many,TGTGCCAGCAGTTTTCCAGGGACGCCCGGTACAGTTACGCAGTATTTT,CASSFPGTPGTVTQYF
TRBJ1-5,TRBV7-8,-,15,-,TGTGCCAGCAGCTTAGGGAGCCGGGTCAATCAGCCCCAGCATTTT,CASSLGSRVNQPQHF
TRBJ2-1,TRBV7-2,TRBD2,17,many,TGTGCCAGCAGCTTATGGAGTAGCGGGATAACATACAATGAGCAGTTCTTC,CASSLWSSGITYNEQFF
TRBJ2-6,TRBV4-1,-,22,few,TGCGCCAGCAGCCAAGAGCTTTTTCGGAGGGGACCAGGAACGACTGAGGCCAACGTCCTGACTTTC,CASSQELFRRGPGTTEANVLTF
TRBJ2-5,TRBV5-1,TRBD2,16,-,TGCGCCAGCAGCAGCGGGATGGTAGCGGGGGGAGAGACCCAGTACTTC,CASSSGMVAGGETQYF
TRBJ2-3,TRBV11-2,-,17,many,TGTGCCAGCAGCTTAGATTCGGGGGCCACTAGGGCAGATACGCAGTATTTT,CASSLDSGATRADTQYF
TRBJ1-6,TRBV6-2/TRBV6-3,-,14,-,TGTGCCAGCAGTTACGGCCACAGCAATTCACCCCTCCACTTT,CASSYGHSNSPLHF
TRBJ1-4,TRBV15,-,13,-,TGTGCCACCAGCAGAGGTTTCGATGAAAAACTGTTTTTT,CATSRGFDEKLFF
TRBJ1-3,TRBV6-2/TRBV6-3,TRBD1,16,many,TGTGCCAGCAGTTACGATGACAGGGGATCCGGAAACACCATATATTTT,CASSYDDRGSGNTIYF